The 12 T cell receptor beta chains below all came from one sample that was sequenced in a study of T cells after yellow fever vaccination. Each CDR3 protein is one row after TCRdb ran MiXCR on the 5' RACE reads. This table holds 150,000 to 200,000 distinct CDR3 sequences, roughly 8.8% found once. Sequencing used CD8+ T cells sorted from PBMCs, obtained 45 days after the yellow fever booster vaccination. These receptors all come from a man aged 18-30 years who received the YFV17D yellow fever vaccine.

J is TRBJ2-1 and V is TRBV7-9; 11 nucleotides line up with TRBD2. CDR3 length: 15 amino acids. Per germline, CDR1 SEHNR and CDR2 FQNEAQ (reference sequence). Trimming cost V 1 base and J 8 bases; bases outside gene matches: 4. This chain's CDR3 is CASSLGATSGDEQFF. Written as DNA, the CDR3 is TGTGCCAGCAGCTTAGGGGCGACTAGCGGGGATGAGCAGTTCTTC.

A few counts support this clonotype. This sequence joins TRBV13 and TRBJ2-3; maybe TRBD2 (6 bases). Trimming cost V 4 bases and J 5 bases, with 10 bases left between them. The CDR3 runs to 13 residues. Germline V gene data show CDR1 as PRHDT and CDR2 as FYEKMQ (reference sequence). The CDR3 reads CASSSPGGDTQYF. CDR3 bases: TGTGCCAGCAGCTCTCCCGGGGGAGATACGCAGTATTTT.

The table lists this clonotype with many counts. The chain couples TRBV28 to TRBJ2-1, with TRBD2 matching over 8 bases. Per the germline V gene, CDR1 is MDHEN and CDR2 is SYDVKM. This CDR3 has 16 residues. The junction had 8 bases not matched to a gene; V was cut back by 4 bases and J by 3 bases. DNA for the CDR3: TGTGCCAGCAGTTCACTGGCGGGGGGCTTCTACAATGAGCAGTTCTTC. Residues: CASSSLAGGFYNEQFF.

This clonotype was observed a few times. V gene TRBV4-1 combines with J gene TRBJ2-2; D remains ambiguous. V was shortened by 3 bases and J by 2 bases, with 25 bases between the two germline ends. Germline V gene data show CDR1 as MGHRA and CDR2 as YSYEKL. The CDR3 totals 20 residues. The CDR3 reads CASSQNLGGVYWGNTGELFF. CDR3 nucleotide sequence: TGCGCCAGCAGCCAGAACTTAGGTGGAGTGTATTGGGGAAACACCGGGGAGCTGTTTTTT.

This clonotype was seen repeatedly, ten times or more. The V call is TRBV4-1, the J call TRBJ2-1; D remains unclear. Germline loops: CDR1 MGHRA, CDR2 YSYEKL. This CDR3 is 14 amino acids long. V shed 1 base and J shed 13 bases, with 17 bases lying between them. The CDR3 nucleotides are TGCGCCAGCAGCCAAGTACGGATCGGGTCCATACAGTTCTTC. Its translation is CASSQVRIGSIQFF.

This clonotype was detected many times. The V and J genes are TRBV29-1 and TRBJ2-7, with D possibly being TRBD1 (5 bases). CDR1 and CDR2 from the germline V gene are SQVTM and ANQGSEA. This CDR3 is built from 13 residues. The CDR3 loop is CSVRAQNINEQYF. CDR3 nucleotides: TGCAGTGTCAGGGCACAGAACATTAACGAGCAGTACTTC.

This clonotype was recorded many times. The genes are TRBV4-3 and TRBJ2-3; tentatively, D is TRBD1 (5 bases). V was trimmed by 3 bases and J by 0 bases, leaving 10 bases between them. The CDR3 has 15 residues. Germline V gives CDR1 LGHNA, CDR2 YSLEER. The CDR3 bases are TGCGCCAGCAGCCAGTTCCGACAGAGCACAGATACGCAGTATTTT. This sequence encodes CASSQFRQSTDTQYF.

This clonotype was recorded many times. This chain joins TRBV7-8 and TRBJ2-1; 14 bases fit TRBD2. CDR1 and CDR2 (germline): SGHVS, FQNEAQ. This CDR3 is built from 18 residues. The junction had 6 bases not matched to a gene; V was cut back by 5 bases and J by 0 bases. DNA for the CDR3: TGTGCCAGCAGCACCGGGACTAGCGGGGGACCCTCCTACAATGAGCAGTTCTTC. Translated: CASSTGTSGGPSYNEQFF.

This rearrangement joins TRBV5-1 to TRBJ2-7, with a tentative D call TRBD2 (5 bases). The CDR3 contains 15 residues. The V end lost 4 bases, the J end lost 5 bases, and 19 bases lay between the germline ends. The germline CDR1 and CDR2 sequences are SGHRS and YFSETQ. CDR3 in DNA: TGCGCCAGCAGCCTGCCAAAGGTCGGGGAAAACGAGCAGTACTTC. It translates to CASSLPKVGENEQYF. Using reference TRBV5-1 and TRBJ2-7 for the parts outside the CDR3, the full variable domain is KAGVTQTPRYLIKTRGQQVTLSCSPISGHRSVSWYQQTPGQGLQFLFEYFSETQRNKGNFPGRFSGRQFSNSRSEMNVSTLELGDSALYLCASSLPKVGENEQYFGPGTRLTVT.

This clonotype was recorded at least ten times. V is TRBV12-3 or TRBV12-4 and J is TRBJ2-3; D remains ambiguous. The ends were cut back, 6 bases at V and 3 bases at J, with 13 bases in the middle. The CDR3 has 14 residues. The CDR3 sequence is CASRRELGTDTQYF. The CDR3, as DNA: TGTGCCAGCAGACGTGAGCTGGGAACAGATACGCAGTATTTT.

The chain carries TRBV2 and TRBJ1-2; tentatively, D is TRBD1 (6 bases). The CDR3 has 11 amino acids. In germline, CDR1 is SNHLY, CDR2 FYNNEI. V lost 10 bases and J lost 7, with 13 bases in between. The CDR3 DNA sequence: TGTGCCACCCCGACAGGCACTGGCTACACCTTC. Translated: CATPTGTGYTF.

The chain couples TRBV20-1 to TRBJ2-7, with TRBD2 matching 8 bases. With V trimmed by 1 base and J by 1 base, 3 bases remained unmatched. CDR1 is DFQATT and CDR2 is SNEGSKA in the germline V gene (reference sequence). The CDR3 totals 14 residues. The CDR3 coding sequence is TGCAGTGCTAGAGGTAGCGGGGAGTCCTACGAGCAGTACGTC. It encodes CSARGSGESYEQYV.